This T cell receptor beta chain was identified during a study of blood T cell repertoires in COVID-19. Measured with immunoSEQ multiplex PCR; TCRdb has only the in-frame clones, and not every one. The sample includes 100,000 to 150,000 clones, more than 70% of them seen just once. The specimen sequenced was peripheral blood. This sequence originates from a man older than 75 with active or convalescent COVID-19.

The CDR3: CASRTAAGGSNEQFF. As DNA, the CDR3 is TGTGCCAGCAGGACCGCAGCGGGGGGCTCGAATGAGCAGTTCTTC. V gene TRBV28 combines with J gene TRBJ2-1, with 9 bases that match TRBD2. V shed 6 bases and J 7 bases; nucleotides not matched to a gene: 10. CDR3 length: 15 amino acids. Per the germline V gene, CDR1 is MDHEN and CDR2 is SYDVKM.